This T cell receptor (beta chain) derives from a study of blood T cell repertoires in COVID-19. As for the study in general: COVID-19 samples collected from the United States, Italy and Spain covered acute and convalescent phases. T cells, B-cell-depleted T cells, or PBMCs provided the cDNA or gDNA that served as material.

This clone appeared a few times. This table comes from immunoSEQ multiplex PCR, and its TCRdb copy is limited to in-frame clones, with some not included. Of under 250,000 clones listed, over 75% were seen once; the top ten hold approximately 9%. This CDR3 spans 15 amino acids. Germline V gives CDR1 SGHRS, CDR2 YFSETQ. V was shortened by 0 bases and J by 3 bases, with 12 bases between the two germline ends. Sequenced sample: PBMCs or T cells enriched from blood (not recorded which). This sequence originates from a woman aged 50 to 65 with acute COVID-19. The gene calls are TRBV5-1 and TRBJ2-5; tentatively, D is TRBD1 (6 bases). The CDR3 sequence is CASSLEVGAEETQYF. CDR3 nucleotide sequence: TGCGCCAGCAGCTTGGAGGTGGGGGCGGAAGAGACCCAGTACTTC.